This T cell receptor beta chain was observed in a study of CD8+ T cells in alopecia areata. The sequencing template was cDNA reverse transcribed from extracted RNA. Sequencing used immunoSEQ multiplex PCR; TCRdb keeps in-frame clones, though not all of them. The sample shows 150,000 to 200,000 clones, about 51% of them seen only once. Described treatment: oral pan-JAK inhibitor, 5-10 mg twice daily. Trimming left V 5 bases short and J 9 bases short, with 25 bases between. Germline V CDR1 and CDR2: LNHDA, SQIVND (reference sequence). This CDR3 has 16 residues. The chain combines TRBV19 with TRBJ1-2; perhaps TRBD1 as D (5 bases). The sample consisted of CD8+ T cells sorted from blood, taken at week 52, from a patient treated with tofacitinib. The clonotype originates from a human donor with alopecia areata. The CDR3 region is CASSVRDPGRLMSYTF. The CDR3 DNA reads TGTGCCAGTAGTGTCCGGGACCCCGGTCGCCTAATGAGCTACACCTTC. The whole variable domain, remainder taken from reference TRBV19 and TRBJ1-2, is DGGITQSPKYLFRKEGQNVTLSCEQNLNHDAMYWYRQDPGQGLRLIYYSQIVNDFQKGDIAEGYSVSREKKESFPLTVTSAQKNPTAFYLCASSVRDPGRLMSYTFGSGTRLTVV.